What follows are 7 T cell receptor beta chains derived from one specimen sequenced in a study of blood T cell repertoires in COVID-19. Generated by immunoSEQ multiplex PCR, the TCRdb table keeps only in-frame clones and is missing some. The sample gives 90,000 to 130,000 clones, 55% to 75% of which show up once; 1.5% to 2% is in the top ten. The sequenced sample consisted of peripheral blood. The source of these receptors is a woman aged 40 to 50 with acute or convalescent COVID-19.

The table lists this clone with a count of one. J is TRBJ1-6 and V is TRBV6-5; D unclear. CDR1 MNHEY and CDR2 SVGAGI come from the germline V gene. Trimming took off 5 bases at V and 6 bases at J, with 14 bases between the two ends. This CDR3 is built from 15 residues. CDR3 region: CASSHITEFNSPLHF. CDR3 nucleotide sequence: TGTGCCAGCAGTCACATCACAGAATTTAATTCACCCCTCCACTTT.

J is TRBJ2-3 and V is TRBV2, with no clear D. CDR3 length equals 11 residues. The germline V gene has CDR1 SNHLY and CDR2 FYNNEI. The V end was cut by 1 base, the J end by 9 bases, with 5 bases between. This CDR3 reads CASSEGATQYF. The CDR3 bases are TGTGCCAGCAGTGAAGGAGCCACGCAGTATTTT.

CDR3 coding DNA: TGTGCCAGCAGGGCAGAGATTCAGGGCTACTATGGCTACACCTTC. It translates to CASRAEIQGYYGYTF. The chain links TRBV28 to TRBJ1-2, with D maybe TRBD1 (5 bases). Germline V CDR1 and CDR2: MDHEN, SYDVKM. V was trimmed by 6 bases and J by 3 bases, leaving 17 bases between them. The CDR3 length is 15 residues.

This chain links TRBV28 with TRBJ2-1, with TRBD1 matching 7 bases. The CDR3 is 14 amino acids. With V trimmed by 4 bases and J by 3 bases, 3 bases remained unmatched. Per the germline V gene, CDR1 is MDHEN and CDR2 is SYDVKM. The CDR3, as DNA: TGTGCCAGCAGTTATCCAGGGGGCTACAATGAGCAGTTCTTC. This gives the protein CASSYPGGYNEQFF.

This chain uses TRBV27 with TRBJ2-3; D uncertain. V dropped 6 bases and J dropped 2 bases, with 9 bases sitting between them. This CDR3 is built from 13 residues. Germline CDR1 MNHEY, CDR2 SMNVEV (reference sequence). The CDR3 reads CASSLKHTDTQYF. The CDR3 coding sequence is TGTGCCAGCAGCCTTAAACACACAGATACGCAGTATTTT.

CDR3 DNA sequence: TGTGCCAGCAGTTACCTGACAGGGAACACTGAAGCTTTCTTT. Protein sequence: CASSYLTGNTEAFF. The chain has TRBV6-5 and TRBJ1-1; tentative D call: TRBD1 (6 bases). V was trimmed by 2 bases and J by 1 base, leaving 8 bases between them. The CDR3 is made up of 14 amino acids. In germline, CDR1 is MNHEY, CDR2 SVGAGI.

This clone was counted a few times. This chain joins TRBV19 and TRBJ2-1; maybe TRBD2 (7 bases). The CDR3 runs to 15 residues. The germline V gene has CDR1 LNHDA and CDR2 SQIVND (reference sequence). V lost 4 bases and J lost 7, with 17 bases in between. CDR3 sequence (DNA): TGTGCCAGTAGTACCGGCCACGGGGGGCTTAATGAGCAGTTCTTC. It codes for CASSTGHGGLNEQFF.